The rows below give T cell receptor beta chains drawn from one sample of a study of CD8+CD57+ T cells in acquired aplastic anemia. Using its own MiXCR run on the reads, TCRdb lists one record per CDR3 protein. Of roughly 130,000 distinct CDR3 sequences listed, 48% are singletons. Sequencing input: sorted CD4+, CD8+, or CD8+CD57+ T cells (not recorded which) from PBMCs. The receptors derive from a human donor in good health, serving as a control. The CDR3 runs from the conserved cysteine through the conserved F or W. Fields, in order: clone size, D gene, J gene, V gene, CDR3 protein, CDR3 DNA. A D gene is named only where the DNA matches it firmly. Expanded clones are given a class, and other clones once, few, many or no size at all.

many	.	TRBJ1-2	TRBV19	CASSLHREAGYTF	TGTGCCAGTAGTCTCCACAGGGAAGCTGGCTACACCTTC
.	.	TRBJ1-2	TRBV5-5	CASRRMATGNYGYTF	TGTGCCAGCAGGCGGATGGCGACAGGCAACTATGGCTACACCTTC
few	.	TRBJ2-5	TRBV20-1	CSANLAYQETQYF	TGCAGTGCTAACCTAGCGTATCAAGAGACCCAGTACTTC
.	.	TRBJ2-5	TRBV7-9	CASSLILETQYF	TGTGCCAGCAGCTTGATTTTGGAGACCCAGTACTTC
.	TRBD1	TRBJ2-5	TRBV10-3	CATLDRGSQYF	TGTGCCACCCTGGACAGGGGATCTCAGTACTTC
.	TRBD1	TRBJ1-1	TRBV7-6	CASSLRGTEDSEAFF	TGTGCCAGCAGCTTGAGGGGGACAGAAGATTCTGAAGCTTTCTTT
.	TRBD2	TRBJ2-1	TRBV18	CASSPPGIAGGQYNEQFF	TGTGCCAGCTCACCACCGGGAATAGCGGGGGGACAATACAATGAGCAGTTCTTC
.	TRBD1	TRBJ1-5	TRBV15	CATSRGTVNQPQHF	TGTGCCACCAGCAGGGGGACAGTCAATCAGCCCCAGCATTTT
.	TRBD2	TRBJ2-3	TRBV12-3/TRBV12-4	CASSRSGGTDTQYF	TGTGCCAGCAGCCGTAGCGGGGGGACAGATACGCAGTATTTT
.	.	TRBJ2-1	TRBV15	CATSRGFAGTYNEQFF	TGTGCCACCAGCAGAGGGTTTGCAGGGACCTACAATGAGCAGTTCTTC
many	.	TRBJ2-5	TRBV7-7	CASSSQYEETQYF	TGTGCCAGCAGCTCACAGTACGAAGAGACCCAGTACTTC
few	TRBD1	TRBJ1-1	TRBV29-1	CSVEDTDRGEAFF	TGCAGCGTTGAAGATACGGACAGGGGTGAAGCTTTCTTT
many	.	TRBJ2-7	TRBV19	CASSIDPRGGGLYEQYF	TGTGCCAGTAGTATAGATCCGAGGGGAGGAGGTTTGTACGAGCAGTACTTC
.	.	TRBJ2-2	TRBV9	CASSDPPGRRGRTGELFF	TGTGCCAGCAGCGACCCGCCCGGAAGGCGGGGGCGAACCGGGGAGCTGTTTTTT
few	.	TRBJ2-6	TRBV2	CASSEGRLGANVLTF	TGTGCCAGCAGTGAAGGGAGACTTGGGGCCAACGTCCTGACTTTC
few	.	TRBJ2-5	TRBV20-1	CSASGTQQETQYF	TGCAGTGCTTCCGGGACACAACAAGAGACCCAGTACTTC
once	.	TRBJ2-1	TRBV5-6	CASSPWASQENEQFF	TGTGCCAGCAGCCCCTGGGCCAGCCAGGAGAATGAGCAGTTCTTC
once	.	TRBJ1-6	TRBV7-9	CASSLMEESPLHF	TGTGCCAGCAGCTTAATGGAAGAGTCACCCCTCCACTTT
once	TRBD2	TRBJ2-1	TRBV20-1	CSATSGTSNSYNEQFF	TGCAGTGCTACCTCCGGGACTAGCAACTCCTACAATGAGCAGTTCTTC
.	.	TRBJ2-1	TRBV25-1	CASSDVGLRGDEQFF	TGTGCCAGCAGTGATGTAGGGTTGCGAGGGGATGAGCAGTTCTTC
many	.	TRBJ1-5	TRBV7-9	CASSLFRGVNQPQHF	TGTGCCAGCAGCTTATTTCGCGGAGTCAATCAGCCCCAGCATTTT
.	TRBD1	TRBJ2-7	TRBV20-1	CSARPGTGELYEQYF	TGCAGTGCTAGACCCGGGACAGGGGAACTCTACGAGCAGTACTTC
many	.	TRBJ2-1	TRBV6-1	CASSEGFGEQFF	TGTGCCAGCAGTGAGGGGTTTGGTGAGCAGTTCTTC
.	.	TRBJ1-6	TRBV7-6	CASSLSNPGAPLHF	TGTGCCAGCAGCTTAAGTAACCCAGGGGCACCCCTCCACTTT
.	TRBD1	TRBJ1-3	TRBV9	CASSQGQGSGNTIYF	TGTGCCAGCAGCCAGGGACAGGGTTCTGGAAACACCATATATTTT
many	TRBD1	TRBJ1-5	TRBV12-3/TRBV12-4	CASRRQGGQPQHF	TGTGCCAGCAGAAGACAGGGCGGACAGCCCCAGCATTTT
few	TRBD2	TRBJ2-7	TRBV10-3	CAISALLAGVTTYEQYF	TGTGCCATCAGTGCCCTACTAGCGGGGGTTACGACCTACGAGCAGTACTTC
.	TRBD1	TRBJ1-4	TRBV15	CATHKPGTGGGKLFF	TGTGCCACGCATAAACCCGGGACAGGGGGCGGAAAACTGTTTTTT
.	TRBD2	TRBJ2-7	TRBV15	CATSRVGGSYEQYF	TGTGCCACCAGCAGAGTCGGCGGGAGTTACGAGCAGTACTTC
.	.	TRBJ2-2	TRBV12-3/TRBV12-4	CASSLVAGRSSGELFF	TGTGCCAGCAGTTTAGTGGCAGGGAGATCTTCCGGGGAGCTGTTTTTT
.	.	TRBJ2-5	TRBV2	CASSVSRQETQYF	TGTGCCAGCAGTGTGTCCAGACAAGAGACCCAGTACTTC
.	.	TRBJ1-2	TRBV15	CATSQDHTGNYGYTF	TGTGCCACCAGCCAAGATCACACAGGGAACTATGGCTACACCTTC
.	.	TRBJ1-5	TRBV10-3	CAIGAPYQPQHF	TGTGCCATCGGGGCTCCCTATCAGCCCCAGCATTTT
.	.	TRBJ2-7	TRBV6-5	CASSYSTHEQYF	TGTGCCAGCAGTTACTCAACCCACGAGCAGTACTTC
many	.	TRBJ1-2	TRBV20-1	CSATGRTNYGYTF	TGCAGTGCCACAGGGCGAACTAACTATGGCTACACCTTC
.	.	TRBJ1-1	TRBV29-1	CSVVRAGRGTEAFF	TGCAGCGTTGTAAGGGCAGGGAGGGGGACTGAAGCTTTCTTT
many	.	TRBJ1-2	TRBV20-1	CSARDQARSNYGYTF	TGCAGTGCTAGAGATCAGGCGCGATCTAACTATGGCTACACCTTC
.	.	TRBJ2-7	TRBV2	CASRALGGLGEQYF	TGTGCCAGCCGAGCCTTGGGGGGTTTGGGCGAGCAGTACTTC
many	.	TRBJ2-5	TRBV7-2	CASSLALISRGETQYF	TGTGCCAGCAGCTTAGCCTTAATTAGCCGGGGGGAGACCCAGTACTTC
many	.	TRBJ2-1	TRBV7-3	CASSKGTSNEQFF	TGTGCCAGCAGCAAAGGGACCTCCAATGAGCAGTTCTTC
few	TRBD2	TRBJ2-3	TRBV20-1	CSARRAGGREDTQYF	TGCAGTGCTAGAAGAGCGGGGGGGCGGGAAGATACGCAGTATTTT
many	TRBD1	TRBJ1-1	TRBV6-2/TRBV6-3	CASSYRGRRNTEAFF	TGTGCCAGCAGTTACAGGGGGCGCAGGAACACTGAAGCTTTCTTT
.	.	TRBJ2-7	TRBV2	CASRGDTFVPYEQYF	TGTGCCAGCAGGGGGGACACCTTCGTCCCCTACGAGCAGTACTTC
.	.	TRBJ1-1	TRBV29-1	CSVEGRNTEAFF	TGCAGCGTCGAAGGGAGGAACACTGAAGCTTTCTTT
.	.	TRBJ1-1	TRBV19	CASTGTGRRNTEAFF	TGTGCCAGTACCGGCACGGGAAGGCGGAACACTGAAGCTTTCTTT
.	.	TRBJ1-2	TRBV5-5	CASTPYGGGYGYTF	TGTGCCAGCACTCCTTACGGGGGCGGGTATGGCTACACCTTC
.	.	TRBJ1-6	TRBV4-1	CASSQESDLPNSPLHF	TGCGCCAGCAGCCAAGAATCGGACTTACCCAATTCACCCCTCCACTTT
.	TRBD2	TRBJ2-5	TRBV24-1	CAWTREETQYF	TGTGCCTGGACTAGGGAAGAGACCCAGTACTTC
many	.	TRBJ1-2	TRBV27	CASSLSFRSFGYGYTF	TGTGCCAGCAGTTTATCATTTCGCAGTTTCGGCTATGGCTACACCTTC